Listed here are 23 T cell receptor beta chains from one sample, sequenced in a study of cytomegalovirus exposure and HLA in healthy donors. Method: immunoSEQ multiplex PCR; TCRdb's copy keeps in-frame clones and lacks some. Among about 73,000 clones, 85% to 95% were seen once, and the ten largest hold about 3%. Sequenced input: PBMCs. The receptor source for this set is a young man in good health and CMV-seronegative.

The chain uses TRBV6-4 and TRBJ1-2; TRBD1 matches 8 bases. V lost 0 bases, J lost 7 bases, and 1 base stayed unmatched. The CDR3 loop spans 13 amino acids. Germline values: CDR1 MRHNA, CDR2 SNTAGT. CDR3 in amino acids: CASSDSGTGGYTF. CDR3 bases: TGTGCCAGCAGTGACTCGGGGACAGGTGGCTACACCTTC.

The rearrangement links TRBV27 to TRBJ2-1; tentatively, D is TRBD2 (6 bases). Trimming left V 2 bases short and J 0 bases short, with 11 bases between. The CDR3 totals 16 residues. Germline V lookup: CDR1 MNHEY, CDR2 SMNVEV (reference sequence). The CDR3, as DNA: TGTGCCAGCAGTTTAGGCGGGGCTAGCTCCTACAATGAGCAGTTCTTC. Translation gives CASSLGGASSYNEQFF.

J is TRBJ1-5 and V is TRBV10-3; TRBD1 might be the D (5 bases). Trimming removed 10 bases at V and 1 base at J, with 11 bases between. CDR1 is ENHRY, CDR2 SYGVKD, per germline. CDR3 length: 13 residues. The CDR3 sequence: CATKDTSNQPQHF. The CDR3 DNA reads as TGTGCCACCAAGGACACAAGCAATCAGCCCCAGCATTTT.

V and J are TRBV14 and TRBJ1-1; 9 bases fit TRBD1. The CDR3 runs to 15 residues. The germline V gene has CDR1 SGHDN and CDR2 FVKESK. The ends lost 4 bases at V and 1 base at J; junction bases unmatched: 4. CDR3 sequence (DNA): TGTGCCAGCAGCCTGGGACAGGGAGGGAACACTGAAGCTTTCTTT. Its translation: CASSLGQGGNTEAFF.

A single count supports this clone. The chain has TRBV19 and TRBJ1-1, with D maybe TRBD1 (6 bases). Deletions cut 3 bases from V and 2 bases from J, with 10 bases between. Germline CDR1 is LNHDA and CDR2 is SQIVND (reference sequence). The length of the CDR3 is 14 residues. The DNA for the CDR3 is TGTGCCAGTAGTATCTTGGGGGCCAACACTGAAGCTTTCTTT. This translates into CASSILGANTEAFF.

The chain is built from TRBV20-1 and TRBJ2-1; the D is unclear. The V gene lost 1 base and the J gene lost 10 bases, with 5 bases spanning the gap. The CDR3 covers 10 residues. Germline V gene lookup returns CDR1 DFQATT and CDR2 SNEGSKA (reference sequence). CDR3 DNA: TGCAGTGCTAGAGCGGTAGAGCAGTTCTTC. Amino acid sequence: CSARAVEQFF.

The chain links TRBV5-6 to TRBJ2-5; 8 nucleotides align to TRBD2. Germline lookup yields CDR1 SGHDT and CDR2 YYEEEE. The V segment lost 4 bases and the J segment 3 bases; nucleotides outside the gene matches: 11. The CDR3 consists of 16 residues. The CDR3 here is CASSLEAAGVKETQYF. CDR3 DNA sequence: TGTGCCAGCAGCCTTGAGGCAGCGGGGGTTAAAGAGACCCAGTACTTC.

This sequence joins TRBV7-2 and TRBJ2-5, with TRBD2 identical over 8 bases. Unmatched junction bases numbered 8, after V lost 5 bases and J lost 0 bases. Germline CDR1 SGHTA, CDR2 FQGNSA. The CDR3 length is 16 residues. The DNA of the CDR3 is TGTGCCAGCAGCCTGACTAGCGCCCCGCACCAAGAGACCCAGTACTTC. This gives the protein CASSLTSAPHQETQYF. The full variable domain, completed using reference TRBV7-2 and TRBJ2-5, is GAGVSQSPSNKVTEKGKDVELRCDPISGHTALYWYRQSLGQGLEFLIYFQGNSAPDKSGLPSDRFSAERTGGSVSTLTIQRTQQEDSAVYLCASSLTSAPHQETQYFGPGTRLLVL.

CDR3 sequence: CASSLGPANYGYTF. In DNA, the CDR3 is TGTGCCAGCAGCTTGGGGCCCGCTAACTATGGCTACACCTTC. The chain carries TRBV5-4 and TRBJ1-2; D is uncertain. The CDR3 is 14 amino acids. Germline lookup yields CDR1 SGHNT and CDR2 YYREEE (reference sequence). Trimming shortened V by 0 bases and J by 0 bases, and 6 bases separated the two germline ends.

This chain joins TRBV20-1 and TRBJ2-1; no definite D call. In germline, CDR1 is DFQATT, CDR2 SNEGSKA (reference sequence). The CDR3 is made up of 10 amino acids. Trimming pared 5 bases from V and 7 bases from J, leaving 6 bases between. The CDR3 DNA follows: TGCAGTGCTTTAACAAATGAGCAGTTCTTC. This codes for CSALTNEQFF.

The DNA for the CDR3 is TGTGCCAGCAGGGCAGGGGATCAGCCCCAGCATTTT. Protein sequence: CASRAGDQPQHF. The rearrangement uses TRBV6-1 and TRBJ1-5; D perhaps matches TRBD1 (6 bases). The germline V and J ends were trimmed by 6 bases and 5 bases, with 8 bases remaining between them. Germline CDR1 and CDR2: MNHNS and SASEGT. The CDR3 is 12 residues long.

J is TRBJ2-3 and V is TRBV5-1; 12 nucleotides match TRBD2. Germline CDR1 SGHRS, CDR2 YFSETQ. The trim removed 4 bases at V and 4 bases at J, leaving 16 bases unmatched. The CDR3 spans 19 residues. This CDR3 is CASSPLAGGPIRSADTQYF. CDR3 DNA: TGCGCCAGCAGCCCCCTAGCGGGGGGGCCGATCAGGTCTGCAGATACGCAGTATTTT. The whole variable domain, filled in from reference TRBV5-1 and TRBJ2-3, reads KAGVTQTPRYLIKTRGQQVTLSCSPISGHRSVSWYQQTPGQGLQFLFEYFSETQRNKGNFPGRFSGRQFSNSRSEMNVSTLELGDSALYLCASSPLAGGPIRSADTQYFGPGTRLTVL.

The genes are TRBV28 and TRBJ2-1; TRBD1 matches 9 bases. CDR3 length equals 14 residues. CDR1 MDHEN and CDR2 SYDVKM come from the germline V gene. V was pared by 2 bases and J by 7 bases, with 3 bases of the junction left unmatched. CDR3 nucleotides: TGTGCCAGCAGTTTAAGGGACAGGGTGAATGAGCAGTTCTTC. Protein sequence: CASSLRDRVNEQFF.

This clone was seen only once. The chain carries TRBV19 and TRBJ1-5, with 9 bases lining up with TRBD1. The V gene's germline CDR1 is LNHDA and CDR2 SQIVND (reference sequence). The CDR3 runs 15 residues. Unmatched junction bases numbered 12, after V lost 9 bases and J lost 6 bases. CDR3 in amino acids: CASRRDTGGSQPQHF. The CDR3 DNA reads TGTGCCAGCCGCCGAGACACAGGGGGCAGTCAGCCCCAGCATTTT.

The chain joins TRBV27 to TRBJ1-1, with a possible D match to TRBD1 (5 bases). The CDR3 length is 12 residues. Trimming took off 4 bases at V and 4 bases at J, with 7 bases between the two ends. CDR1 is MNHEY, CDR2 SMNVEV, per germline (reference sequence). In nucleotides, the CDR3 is TGTGCCAGCAGTTCGGGGGGCACTGAAGCTTTCTTT. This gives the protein CASSSGGTEAFF.

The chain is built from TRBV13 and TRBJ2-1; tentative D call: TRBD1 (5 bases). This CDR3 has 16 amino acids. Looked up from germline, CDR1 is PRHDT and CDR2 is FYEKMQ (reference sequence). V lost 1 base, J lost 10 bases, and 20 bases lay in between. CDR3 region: CASSLDPPRQGNEQFF. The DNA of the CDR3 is TGTGCCAGCAGCTTAGATCCCCCCCGGCAGGGTAACGAGCAGTTCTTC.

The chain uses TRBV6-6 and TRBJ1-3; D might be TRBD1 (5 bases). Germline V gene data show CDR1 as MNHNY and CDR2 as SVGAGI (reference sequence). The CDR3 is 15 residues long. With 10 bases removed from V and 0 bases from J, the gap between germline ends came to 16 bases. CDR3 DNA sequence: TGTGCCACCAATCCGGGACTCAACTCTGGAAACACCATATATTTT. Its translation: CATNPGLNSGNTIYF.

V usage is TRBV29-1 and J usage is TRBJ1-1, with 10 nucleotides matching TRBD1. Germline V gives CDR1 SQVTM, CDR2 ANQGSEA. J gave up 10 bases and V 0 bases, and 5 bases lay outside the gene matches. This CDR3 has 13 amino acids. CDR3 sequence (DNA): TGCAGCGTTGAAGATGGGACAGGGGATATAGCTTTCTTT. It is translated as CSVEDGTGDIAFF.

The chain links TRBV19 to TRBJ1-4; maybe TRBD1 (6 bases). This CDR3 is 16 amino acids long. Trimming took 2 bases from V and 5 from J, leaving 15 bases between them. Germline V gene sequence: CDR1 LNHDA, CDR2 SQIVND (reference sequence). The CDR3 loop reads CASSIRETGRNEKLFF. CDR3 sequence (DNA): TGTGCCAGTAGTATAAGGGAGACAGGCCGAAATGAAAAACTGTTTTTT.

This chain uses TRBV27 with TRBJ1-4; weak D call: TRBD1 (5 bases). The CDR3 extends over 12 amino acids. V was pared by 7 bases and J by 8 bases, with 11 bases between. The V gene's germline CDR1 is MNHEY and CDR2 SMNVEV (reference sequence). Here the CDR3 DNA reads TGTGCCAGCACCCGAGCAGGGGAAAAACTGTTTTTT. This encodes CASTRAGEKLFF.

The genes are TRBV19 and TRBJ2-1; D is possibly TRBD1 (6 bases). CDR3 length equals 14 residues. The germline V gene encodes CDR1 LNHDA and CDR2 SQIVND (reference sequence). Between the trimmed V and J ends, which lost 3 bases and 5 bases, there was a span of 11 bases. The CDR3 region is CASSIEGDHNEQFF. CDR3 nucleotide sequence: TGTGCCAGTAGTATTGAGGGGGATCACAATGAGCAGTTCTTC. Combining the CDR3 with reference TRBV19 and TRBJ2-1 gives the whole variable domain DGGITQSPKYLFRKEGQNVTLSCEQNLNHDAMYWYRQDPGQGLRLIYYSQIVNDFQKGDIAEGYSVSREKKESFPLTVTSAQKNPTAFYLCASSIEGDHNEQFFGPGTRLTVL.

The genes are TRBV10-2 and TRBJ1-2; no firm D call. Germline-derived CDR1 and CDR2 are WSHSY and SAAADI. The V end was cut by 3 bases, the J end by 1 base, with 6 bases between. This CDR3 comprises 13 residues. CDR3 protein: CASSDDYNYGYTF. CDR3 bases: TGCGCCAGCAGTGACGACTATAACTATGGCTACACCTTC.

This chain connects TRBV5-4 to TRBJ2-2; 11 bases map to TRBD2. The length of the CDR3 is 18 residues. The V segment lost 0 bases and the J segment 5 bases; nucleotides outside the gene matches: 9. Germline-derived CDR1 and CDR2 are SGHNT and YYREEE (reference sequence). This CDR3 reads CASSLALAGGLRTGELFF. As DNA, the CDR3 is TGTGCCAGCAGCTTGGCCTTAGCGGGGGGGCTTCGAACCGGGGAGCTGTTTTTT.